This T cell receptor beta chain was captured by sequencing in a study of T cells in tuberculosis. Study details: IGRA-negative adolescents, IGRA-positive adolescents with latent tuberculosis and adults with active tuberculosis formed this South African cohort. Study outcomes and limitations: Active tuberculosis patients had shorter CDR3-alpha; the beta difference was nonsignificant.

Clones were sequenced by immunoSEQ multiplex PCR, and TCRdb holds only the in-frame ones, with some missing. The profile covers roughly 41,000 clones, with approximately 94% appearing a single time and around an eighth taken by the ten largest. As concerns this clone: The antigen is not known.

The CDR3 spans 12 residues. V lost 0 bases and J 12 bases, leaving 11 bases between the germline ends. Looked up from germline, CDR1 is LNHDA and CDR2 is SQIVND (reference sequence). The TCR was taken from a donor under 30 with latent tuberculosis or without tuberculosis infection. Some clones in this sample may be carry-over from other donors' samples. Sequenced sample: PBMCs. This chain links TRBV19 with TRBJ1-1, with D uncertain. The CDR3 loop is CASSIDLRETFF. For the CDR3, the DNA is TGTGCCAGTAGTATAGACCTTCGGGAAACTTTCTTT.